This T cell receptor (beta chain) stems from a study of regulatory T cells in long-lasting Graves disease. General study findings and limits: Possibly, accuracy suffered from the small sample size.

A word on this clonotype: Antigen: not known. At one of its ends the junction is not consistent with the germline gene, which may arise from a read error.

Assembly of TCR beta libraries relied on iRepertoire HTBI primers together with Arm-PCR of CDR3 regions. TCRdb passed the multiplex PCR reads through MiXCR, listing each CDR3 protein once. Here the sample spans a few hundred thousand distinct CDR3 sequences, around 11% being singletons. Sample time point: newly diagnosed GD, antithyroid drugs for less than 3 months. RNA extracted from PBMCs served as the sequencing template. CDR3 length equals 13 residues. Germline values: CDR1 SGHTS, CDR2 YDEGEE. These same data were also listed under a study on T cells in Graves' hyperthyroidism and ophthalmopathy.

The TCR was taken from a woman between 18 and 29 years old with Graves disease. The J gene is TRBJ2-1, the V gene TRBV5-8; D is unresolved. The source was peripheral blood mononuclear cells (PBMCs), collected at new diagnosis, from a patient treated with antithyroid drugs. The CDR3 bases are TGTGCCAGCAGCTCGGCCTTCTACAATGAGCAGTCCTTC. Its translation is CASSSAFYNEQSF. The full variable domain, completed using reference TRBV5-8 and TRBJ2-1, is EAGVTQSPTHLIKTRGQQATLRCSPISGHTSVYWYQQALGLGLQFLLWYDEGEERNRGNFPPRFSGRQFPNYSSELNVNALELEDSALYLCASSSAFYNEQSFGPGTRLTVL.